A selection of T cell receptor beta chains follows, all from one sample in a study of blood T cell repertoires in COVID-19. The repertoire was sequenced with immunoSEQ multiplex PCR; TCRdb's copy has only in-frame clones and lacks some. The sample yields some 200,000 clones, about nine tenths seen once. Input material: PBMCs or T cells enriched from blood (not recorded which). These receptors all stem from a young woman who had recovered from COVID-19. CDR3s include the opening cysteine and the closing phenylalanine or tryptophan. A D gene is named only where the DNA matches it firmly. Clone size is not always given. Where it is, it says once, few, many or a class for expanded clones.

d_call	v_call	clone_size	j_call	cdr3_nt	cdr3_aa
TRBD2	TRBV7-2	.	TRBJ2-1	TGTGCCAGCTCCCCCGGGACTAGCGGATTCAATGAGCAGTTCTTC	CASSPGTSGFNEQFF
.	TRBV6-1	.	TRBJ1-2	TGTGCCAGCAGTGAAGGGTATCGGGTCCGCTATGGCTACACCTTC	CASSEGYRVRYGYTF
.	TRBV7-8	.	TRBJ1-6	TGTGCCAGCAGCCCTGGGCGACAGGCCTATAATTCACCCCTCCACTTT	CASSPGRQAYNSPLHF
TRBD1	TRBV9	once	TRBJ2-7	TGTGCCAGCAGCGTAGGTGGGACAGGGCCCTACGAGCAGTACTTC	CASSVGGTGPYEQYF
.	TRBV13	.	TRBJ1-1	TGTGCCAGCAGCTTAGTGGCGGGGGCGACGGTGAACACTGAAGCTTTCTTT	CASSLVAGATVNTEAFF
TRBD2	TRBV7-2	.	TRBJ2-1	TGTGCCAGCAGCTTAGCCGGGACTAGCGGGGGTTATGAGCAGTTCTTC	CASSLAGTSGGYEQFF
.	TRBV9	few	TRBJ2-3	TGTGCCAGCAGCGTTTCACGGGTTATGGGCACAGATACGCAGTATTTT	CASSVSRVMGTDTQYF
.	TRBV6-5	.	TRBJ2-5	TGTGCCAGCAGTTACAATATTCCCCGGGAAGCGGAGACCCAGTACTTC	CASSYNIPREAETQYF
TRBD1	TRBV10-1	.	TRBJ1-5	TGCGCCAGGCAGGGGGACAATCAGCCCCAGCATTTT	CARQGDNQPQHF
TRBD2	TRBV13	.	TRBJ2-1	TGTGCCAGCAGTCCTGGACTAGCCTACAATGAGCAGTTCTTC	CASSPGLAYNEQFF
.	TRBV5-1	.	TRBJ1-6	TGCGCCAGCAGCCCAGACAGGAGGCTCTCACCCCTCCACTTT	CASSPDRRLSPLHF
.	TRBV7-9	.	TRBJ2-5	TGTGCCAGCAGCCCGCCCCAGGCGGGGAGGACCCAGTACTTC	CASSPPQAGRTQYF
.	TRBV5-6	.	TRBJ1-2	TGTGCCAGCAGCTTGGCCTCAGGGATCCGTGGCTACACCTTC	CASSLASGIRGYTF
TRBD1	TRBV27	.	TRBJ1-2	TGTGCCAGCAGTTCCAGGGGGACGTATGGCTACACCTTC	CASSSRGTYGYTF
.	TRBV5-1	.	TRBJ1-1	TGCGCCAGCAGCTTGGAGGGGGATGGTGAAGCTTTCTTT	CASSLEGDGEAFF
.	TRBV5-4	once	TRBJ2-6	TGTGCCAGCAGCTCCGGGAAGCGGAGTGGGGCCAACGTCCTGACTTTC	CASSSGKRSGANVLTF
TRBD1	TRBV7-9	.	TRBJ1-4	TGTGCCAGCAGCTTAGAGGGACAGTACAATGAAAAACTGTTTTTT	CASSLEGQYNEKLFF
TRBD1	TRBV29-1	.	TRBJ1-2	TGCAGCGTTGGTCGGACAGGGTTAGCTAACTATGGCTACACCTTC	CSVGRTGLANYGYTF
TRBD1	TRBV29-1	.	TRBJ2-2	TGCAGCGTTAGCGCCGGGACAGGGGATCACGGGGAGCTGTTTTTT	CSVSAGTGDHGELFF
TRBD2	TRBV7-3	.	TRBJ2-5	TGTGCCAGCAGCATGGCGGGGGGGTCCCAAGAGACCCAGTACTTC	CASSMAGGSQETQYF
TRBD1	TRBV18	.	TRBJ1-6	TGTGCCAGCTCACCAGGGACAGGGAATTCACCCCTCCACTTT	CASSPGTGNSPLHF
.	TRBV9	.	TRBJ2-2	TGTGCCAGCAGCGTAGTCGGGCAGGGAACGAACACCGGGGAGCTGTTTTTT	CASSVVGQGTNTGELFF
TRBD1	TRBV19	few	TRBJ1-1	TGTGCCAGTAGCACAGGGGGCCGGCCTGAAGCTTTCTTT	CASSTGGRPEAFF
.	TRBV6-5	.	TRBJ1-2	TGTGCCAGCAGTTACTCGATGGGCACCAACAGCTATGGCTACACCTTC	CASSYSMGTNSYGYTF
.	TRBV5-1	.	TRBJ1-4	TGCGCCAGCAGCCCGATGCGTCAGGTTGAGGAAAAACTGTTTTTT	CASSPMRQVEEKLFF
.	TRBV18	.	TRBJ1-1	TGTGCCAGCTCACTAGGGGGGGGGTTGAACACTGAAGCTTTCTTT	CASSLGGGLNTEAFF
.	TRBV6-5	.	TRBJ1-5	TGTGCCAGCAGGGGGGCAGGGCAGCCCCAGCATTTT	CASRGAGQPQHF
.	TRBV13	once	TRBJ2-5	TGTGCCAGCAGCCTCTCCCGGGGCCAAGAGACCCAGTACTTC	CASSLSRGQETQYF
TRBD1	TRBV19	.	TRBJ2-1	TGTGCCAGTACTGTGGAGACAGGGTTTGATGAGCAGTTCTTC	CASTVETGFDEQFF
.	TRBV7-8	.	TRBJ1-1	TGTGCCAGCAGCCCCCGCAGGGGTGGCACTGAAGCTTTCTTT	CASSPRRGGTEAFF
.	TRBV7-2	.	TRBJ1-3	TGTGCCAGCAGCTTAGCGCGAAGGGGTGCTGGAAACACCATATATTTT	CASSLARRGAGNTIYF
.	TRBV9	.	TRBJ1-5	TGTGCCAGCAGCCCGGGACAAGAATCTCAGCCCCAGCATTTT	CASSPGQESQPQHF
.	TRBV2	.	TRBJ1-6	TGTGCCAGCGGGCAGGGTAATTCACCCCTCCACTTT	CASGQGNSPLHF
.	TRBV7-9	.	TRBJ2-5	TGTGCCAGCAGCTTAGTAGTTCAAGAGACCCAGTACTTC	CASSLVVQETQYF
TRBD1	TRBV27	few	TRBJ1-2	TGTGCCAGCAGTCCCCGGGACAGAAAGTCTCGCTACACCTTC	CASSPRDRKSRYTF
.	TRBV2	.	TRBJ1-2	TGTGCCAGCATTCCCGGGCGGGGGGCGAGGAGCTATGGCTACACCTTC	CASIPGRGARSYGYTF
TRBD2	TRBV2	.	TRBJ2-7	TGTGCCAGCAGTGATACTAGCGGGGGTACCTACGAGCAGTACTTC	CASSDTSGGTYEQYF
.	TRBV13	.	TRBJ1-1	TGTGCCAGCAGCTTCGCCGGGAACACTGAAGCTTTCTTT	CASSFAGNTEAFF
TRBD1	TRBV25-1	.	TRBJ2-2	TGTGCCAGCAGTGAAGGGGGACAGCCCAACACCGGGGAGCTGTTTTTT	CASSEGGQPNTGELFF
.	TRBV4-3	.	TRBJ2-5	TGCGCCAGCAGCCAATGGCCGTCGGGGGAGACCCAGTACTTC	CASSQWPSGETQYF
.	TRBV19	.	TRBJ2-1	TGTGCCAGTACTTCCGGGAGCCACAATGAGCAGTTCTTC	CASTSGSHNEQFF